This T cell receptor beta chain was sequenced during a study of a mutant IDH1 vaccine in newly diagnosed glioma. The wider study: The first vaccination came 4-6 weeks after radiotherapy alone, or with temozolomide cycles. The treated population exhibited a male proportion of about 60%, a female proportion of roughly 38%, and a mean age of about 40 years. Study-wide results and caveats: Pseudoprogression apparently tracked independently of changes in top peripheral T cell clonotypes.

The data were produced by immunoSEQ multiplex PCR, yet TCRdb's version contains in-frame clones alone and is incomplete. The data contain tens of thousands of clones, 82% of them singletons. Indicated time point: week 5, during vaccination. It was 300 ug of mutant IDH1 20-mer peptide that made up each vaccine dose, given with topical imiquimod. Of note for this clone: The antigen is unknown.

CDR1 and CDR2 from the germline V gene are SGHRS and YFSETQ. CDR3 length equals 15 residues. After removal of 7 bases from V and 4 bases from J, the junction contained 9 bases not matched to a gene. Sequences were derived from PBMCs, sampled from a glioma patient whose treatment included an IDH1 peptide vaccine. The J gene is TRBJ2-1, the V gene TRBV5-1; 9 bases agree with TRBD2. The clonotype originates from a woman aged 18-30 years with glioma. Some clones in this sample may be carry-over from other donors' samples. The CDR3 here is CASGPLAGEYNEQFF. The CDR3 coding sequence is TGCGCCAGCGGTCCCTTAGCGGGGGAATACAATGAGCAGTTCTTC.